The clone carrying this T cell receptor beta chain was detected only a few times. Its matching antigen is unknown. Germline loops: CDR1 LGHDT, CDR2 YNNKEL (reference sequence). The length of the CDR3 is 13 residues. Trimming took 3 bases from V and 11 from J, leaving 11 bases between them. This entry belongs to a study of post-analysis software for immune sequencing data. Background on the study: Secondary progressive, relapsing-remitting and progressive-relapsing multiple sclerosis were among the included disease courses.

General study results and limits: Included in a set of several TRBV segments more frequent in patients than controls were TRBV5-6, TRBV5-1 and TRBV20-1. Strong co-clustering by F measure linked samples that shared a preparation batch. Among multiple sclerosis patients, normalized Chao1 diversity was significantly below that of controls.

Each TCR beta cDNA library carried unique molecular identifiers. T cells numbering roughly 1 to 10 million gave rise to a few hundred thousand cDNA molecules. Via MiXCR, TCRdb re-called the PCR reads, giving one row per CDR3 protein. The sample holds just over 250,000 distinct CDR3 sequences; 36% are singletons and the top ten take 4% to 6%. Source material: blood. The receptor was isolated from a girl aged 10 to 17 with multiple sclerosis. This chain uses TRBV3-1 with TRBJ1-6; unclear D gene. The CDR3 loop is CASSHQWKPPLHF. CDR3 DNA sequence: TGTGCCAGCAGCCACCAATGGAAGCCACCCCTCCACTTT.